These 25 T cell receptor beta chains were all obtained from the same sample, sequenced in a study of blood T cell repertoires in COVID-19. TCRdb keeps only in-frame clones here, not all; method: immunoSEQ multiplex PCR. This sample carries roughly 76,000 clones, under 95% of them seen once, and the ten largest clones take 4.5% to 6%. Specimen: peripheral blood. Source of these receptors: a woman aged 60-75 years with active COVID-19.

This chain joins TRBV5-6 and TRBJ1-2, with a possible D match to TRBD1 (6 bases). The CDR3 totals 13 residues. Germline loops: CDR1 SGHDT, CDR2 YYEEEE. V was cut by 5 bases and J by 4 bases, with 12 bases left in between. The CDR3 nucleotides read TGTGCCAGCAGAGGAGGGGGGGCCTATGGCTACACCTTC. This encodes CASRGGGAYGYTF.

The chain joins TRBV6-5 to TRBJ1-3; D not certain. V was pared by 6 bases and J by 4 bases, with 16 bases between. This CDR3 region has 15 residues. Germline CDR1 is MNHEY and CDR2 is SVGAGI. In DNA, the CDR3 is TGTGCCAGCAGACAGATCACCGCGGGGGGAAACACCATATATTTT. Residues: CASRQITAGGNTIYF.

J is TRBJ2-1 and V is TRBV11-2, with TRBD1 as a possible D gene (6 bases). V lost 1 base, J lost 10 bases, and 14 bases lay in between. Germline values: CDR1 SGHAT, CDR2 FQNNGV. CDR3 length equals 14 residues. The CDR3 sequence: CASSLGTRGYEQFF. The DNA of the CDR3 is TGTGCCAGCAGCTTAGGTACGAGGGGGTACGAGCAGTTCTTC.

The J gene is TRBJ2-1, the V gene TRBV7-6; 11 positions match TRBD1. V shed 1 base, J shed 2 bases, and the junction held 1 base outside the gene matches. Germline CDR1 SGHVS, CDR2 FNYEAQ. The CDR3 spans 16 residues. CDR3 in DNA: TGTGCCAGCAGCTTAGGGGACAGGGGGACCTACAATGAGCAGTTCTTC. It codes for CASSLGDRGTYNEQFF.

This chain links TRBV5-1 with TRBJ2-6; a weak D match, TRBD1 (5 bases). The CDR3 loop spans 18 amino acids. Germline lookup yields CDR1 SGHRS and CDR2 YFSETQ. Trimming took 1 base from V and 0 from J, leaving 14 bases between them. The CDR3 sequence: CASSLISSGASGANVLTF. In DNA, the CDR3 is TGCGCCAGCAGCTTGATTTCTAGTGGGGCCTCTGGGGCCAACGTCCTGACTTTC.

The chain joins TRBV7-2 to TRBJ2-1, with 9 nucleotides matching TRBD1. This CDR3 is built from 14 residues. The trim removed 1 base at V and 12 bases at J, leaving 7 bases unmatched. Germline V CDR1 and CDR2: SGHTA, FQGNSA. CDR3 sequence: CASSLVGRGQGQFF. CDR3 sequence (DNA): TGTGCCAGCAGCTTAGTGGGTCGGGGACAGGGGCAGTTCTTC.

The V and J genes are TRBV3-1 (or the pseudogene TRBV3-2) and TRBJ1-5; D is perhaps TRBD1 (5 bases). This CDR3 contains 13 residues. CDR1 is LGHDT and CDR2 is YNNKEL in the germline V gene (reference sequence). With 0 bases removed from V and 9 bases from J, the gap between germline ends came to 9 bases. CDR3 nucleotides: TGTGCCAGCAGCCAAGATCAGGGTGGGCCCCAGCATTTT. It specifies CASSQDQGGPQHF.

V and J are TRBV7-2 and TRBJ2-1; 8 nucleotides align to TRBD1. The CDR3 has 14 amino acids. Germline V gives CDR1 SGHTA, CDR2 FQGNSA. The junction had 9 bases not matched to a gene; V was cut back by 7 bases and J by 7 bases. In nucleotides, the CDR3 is TGTGCCAGCACCAGGACAGGGAATAGTAATGAGCAGTTCTTC. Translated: CASTRTGNSNEQFF.

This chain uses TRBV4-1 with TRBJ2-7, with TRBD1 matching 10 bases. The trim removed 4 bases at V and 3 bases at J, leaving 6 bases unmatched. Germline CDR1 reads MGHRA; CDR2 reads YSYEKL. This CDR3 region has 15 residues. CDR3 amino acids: CASSLRTGGGYEQYF. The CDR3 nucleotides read TGCGCCAGCAGCCTAAGGACAGGGGGAGGCTACGAGCAGTACTTC.

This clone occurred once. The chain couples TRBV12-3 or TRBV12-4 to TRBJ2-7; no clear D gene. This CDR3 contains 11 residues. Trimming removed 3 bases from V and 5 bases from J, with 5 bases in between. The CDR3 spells CASSLSDEQYF. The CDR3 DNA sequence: TGTGCCAGCAGTTTGAGTGACGAGCAGTACTTC.

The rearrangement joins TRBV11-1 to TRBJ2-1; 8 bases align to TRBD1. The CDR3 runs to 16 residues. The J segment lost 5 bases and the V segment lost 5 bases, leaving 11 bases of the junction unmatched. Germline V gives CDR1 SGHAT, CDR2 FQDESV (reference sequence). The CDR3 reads CASSRLDRGAHNEQFF. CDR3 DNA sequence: TGTGCCAGCAGCCGCCTAGACAGGGGCGCCCACAATGAGCAGTTCTTC. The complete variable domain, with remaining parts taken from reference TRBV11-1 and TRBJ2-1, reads EAEVAQSPRYKITEKSQAVAFWCDPISGHATLYWYRQILGQGPELLVQFQDESVVDDSQLPKDRFSAERLKGVDSTLKIQPAELGDSAMYLCASSRLDRGAHNEQFFGPGTRLTVL.

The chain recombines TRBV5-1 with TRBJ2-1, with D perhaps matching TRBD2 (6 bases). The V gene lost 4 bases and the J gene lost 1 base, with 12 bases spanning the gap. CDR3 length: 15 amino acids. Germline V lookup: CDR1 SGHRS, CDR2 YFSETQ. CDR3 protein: CASSVGSGSYNEQFF. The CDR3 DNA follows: TGCGCCAGCAGCGTCGGAAGCGGGTCCTACAATGAGCAGTTCTTC.

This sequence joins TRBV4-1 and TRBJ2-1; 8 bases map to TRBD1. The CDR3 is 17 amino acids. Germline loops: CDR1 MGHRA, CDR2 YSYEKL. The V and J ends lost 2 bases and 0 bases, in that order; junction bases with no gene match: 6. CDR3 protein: CASSQRTGYNSYNEQFF. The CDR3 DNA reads TGCGCCAGCAGCCAACGGACAGGGTACAACTCCTACAATGAGCAGTTCTTC.

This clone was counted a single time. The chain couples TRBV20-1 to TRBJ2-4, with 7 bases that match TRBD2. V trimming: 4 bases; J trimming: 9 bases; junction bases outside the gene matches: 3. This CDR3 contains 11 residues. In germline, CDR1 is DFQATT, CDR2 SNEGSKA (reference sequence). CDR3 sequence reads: CSAKREAIQYF. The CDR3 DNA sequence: TGCAGTGCTAAGCGGGAAGCCATTCAGTACTTC.

As DNA, the CDR3 is TGTGCCTGGAGCGTACGGGGCGGGGATTCACCCCTCCACTTT. Translating gives CAWSVRGGDSPLHF. The V call is TRBV30, the J call TRBJ1-6; a weak D match, TRBD1 (5 bases). Germline loops: CDR1 GTSNPN, CDR2 SVGIG (reference sequence). The length of the CDR3 is 14 residues. With 3 bases removed from V and 8 bases from J, the gap between germline ends came to 14 bases.

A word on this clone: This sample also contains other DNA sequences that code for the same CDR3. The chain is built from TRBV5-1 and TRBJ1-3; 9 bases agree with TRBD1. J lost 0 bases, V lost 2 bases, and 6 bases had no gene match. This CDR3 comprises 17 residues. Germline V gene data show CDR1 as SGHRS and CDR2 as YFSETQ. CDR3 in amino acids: CASSLWGTGTSGNTIYF. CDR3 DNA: TGCGCCAGCAGCTTATGGGGGACAGGGACCTCTGGAAACACCATATATTTT.

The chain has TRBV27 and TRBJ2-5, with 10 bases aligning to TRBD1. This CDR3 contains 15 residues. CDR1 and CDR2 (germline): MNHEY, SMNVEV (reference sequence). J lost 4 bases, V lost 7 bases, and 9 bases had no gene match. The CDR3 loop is CASTSRQGALETQYF. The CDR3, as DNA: TGTGCCAGCACCTCGAGACAGGGGGCTTTAGAGACCCAGTACTTC.

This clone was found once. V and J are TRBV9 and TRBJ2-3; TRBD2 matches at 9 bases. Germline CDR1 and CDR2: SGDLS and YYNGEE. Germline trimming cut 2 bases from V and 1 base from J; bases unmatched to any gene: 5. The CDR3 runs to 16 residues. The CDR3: CASSVTRLAGTDTQYF. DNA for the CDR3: TGTGCCAGCAGCGTCACGAGACTAGCGGGCACAGATACGCAGTATTTT. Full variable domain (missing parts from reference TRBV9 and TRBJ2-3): DSGVTQTPKHLITATGQRVTLRCSPRSGDLSVYWYQQSLDQGLQFLIQYYNGEERAKGNILERFSAQQFPDLHSELNLSSLELGDSALYFCASSVTRLAGTDTQYFGPGTRLTVL.

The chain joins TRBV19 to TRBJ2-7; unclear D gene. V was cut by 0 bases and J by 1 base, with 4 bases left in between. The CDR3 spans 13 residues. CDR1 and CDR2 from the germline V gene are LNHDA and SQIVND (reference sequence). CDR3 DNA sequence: TGTGCCAGTAGTATAGAGCGGTCCTACGAGCAGTACTTC. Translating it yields CASSIERSYEQYF.

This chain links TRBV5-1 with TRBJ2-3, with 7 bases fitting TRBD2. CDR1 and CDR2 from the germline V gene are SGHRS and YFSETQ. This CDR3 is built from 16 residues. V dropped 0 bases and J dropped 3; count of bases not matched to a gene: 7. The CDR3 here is CASSLGPGGGTDTQYF. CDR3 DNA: TGCGCCAGCAGCTTGGGGCCAGGCGGGGGAACAGATACGCAGTATTTT.

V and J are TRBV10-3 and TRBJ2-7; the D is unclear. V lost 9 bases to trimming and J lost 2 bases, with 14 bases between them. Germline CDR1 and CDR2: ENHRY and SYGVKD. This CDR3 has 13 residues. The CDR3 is CAIAAISAYEQYF. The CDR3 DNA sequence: TGTGCCATTGCGGCGATAAGCGCCTACGAGCAGTACTTC.

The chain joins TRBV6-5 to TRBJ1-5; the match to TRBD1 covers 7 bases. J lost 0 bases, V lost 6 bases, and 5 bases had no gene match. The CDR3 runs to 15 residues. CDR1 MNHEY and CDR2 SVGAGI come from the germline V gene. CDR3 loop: CASSDNRGSNQPQHF. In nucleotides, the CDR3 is TGTGCCAGCAGCGACAACAGGGGTAGCAATCAGCCCCAGCATTTT.

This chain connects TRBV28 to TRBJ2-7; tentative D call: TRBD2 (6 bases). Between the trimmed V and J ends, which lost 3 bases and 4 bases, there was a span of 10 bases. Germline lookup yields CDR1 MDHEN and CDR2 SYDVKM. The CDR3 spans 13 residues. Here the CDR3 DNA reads TGTGCCAGCAGTTTGGACTACCCGTACGAGCAGTACTTC. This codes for CASSLDYPYEQYF.

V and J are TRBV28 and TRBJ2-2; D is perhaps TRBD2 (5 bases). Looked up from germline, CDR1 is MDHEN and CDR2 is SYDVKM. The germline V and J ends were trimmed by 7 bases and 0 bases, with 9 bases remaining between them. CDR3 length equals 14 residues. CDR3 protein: CASIQRTNTGELFF. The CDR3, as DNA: TGTGCCAGCATCCAGCGGACGAACACCGGGGAGCTGTTTTTT.

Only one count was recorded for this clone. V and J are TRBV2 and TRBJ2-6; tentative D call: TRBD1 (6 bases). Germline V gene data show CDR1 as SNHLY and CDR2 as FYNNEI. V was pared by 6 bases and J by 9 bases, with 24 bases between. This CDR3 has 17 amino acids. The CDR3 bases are TGTGCCAGCAGCCTGACAGGCCCGCGTATGGGGAACAACGTCCTGACTTTC. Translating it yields CASSLTGPRMGNNVLTF.